This T cell receptor (beta chain) is drawn from a study of T cell repertoires in cytomegalovirus infection. On the study more broadly: Newly reported HLA-C-restricted and thoroughly characterized HLA-B-restricted CMV epitopes were employed. CMV infection together with matching HLA type was indicated by public TCR beta signatures. Study outcomes and limitations: HLA-C-restricted, CMV-specific TCR beta clonotypes were dominant ex vivo.

TCRdb called the reads again in MiXCR, with one record for every CDR3 protein. The sample lists 450,000 to 600,000 distinct CDR3 sequences, about 39% occurring once. Worth noting for this clonotype: Its target is unknown.

From germline, CDR1 is MNHEY and CDR2 SVGAGI. Trimming shortened V by 5 bases and J by 5 bases, and 6 bases separated the two germline ends. The CDR3 has 11 residues. V is TRBV6-5 and J is TRBJ1-1, with D hard to call. Sequenced here: cultured PBMCs, sampled from culture after CMV antigen stimulation. The sequence was collected from a human donor in good health (CMV status not recorded). Some clones in this sample may be carry-over from other donors' samples. The CDR3 region is CASSMGTEAFF. The CDR3 DNA sequence: TGTGCCAGCAGTATGGGGACTGAAGCTTTCTTT.